The clone carrying this T cell receptor beta chain was seen ten or more times. The data stem from a study of T-cell reconstitution after alpha-beta-depleted transplantation in children. The germline CDR1 and CDR2 sequences are SEHNR and FQNEAQ (reference sequence). The CDR3 is made up of 16 amino acids. The V end was cut by 5 bases, the J end by 4 bases, with 17 bases between. Unique molecular identifiers were incorporated when the TCRbeta library was constructed. From the PCR reads, TCRdb called clonotypes with MiXCR, one entry per CDR3 protein. The sample lists about 200,000 distinct CDR3 sequences; about 14% were seen once.

Sample: PBMCs from the stem cell graft donor, taken from the stem cell graft. This rearrangement joins TRBV7-9 to TRBJ2-2; D is unresolved. This receptor was taken from a human donor who donated a stem cell graft to a child with acute lymphoblastic leukemia. CDR3 region: CASSPPPRMATGELFF. The CDR3 region has the DNA TGTGCCAGCAGCCCACCACCCCGGATGGCCACCGGGGAGCTGTTTTTT.